The rows below give T cell receptor beta chains drawn from one sample of a study of blood T cell repertoires in COVID-19. Assay used: immunoSEQ multiplex PCR; TCRdb lists only in-frame clones, some missing. Of around 75,000 clones listed, 70% to 90% are singletons. Specimen: peripheral blood. The source of these receptors is a man between 65 and 85 years old with active COVID-19. Each CDR3 is given with its conserved first and last residue. The D gene is left open where the match is weak. Size tells how often a clone was seen (once, few, many) or the class of an expanded clone, and some rows leave it out.

TRBV4-3	TRBJ2-5	TRBD2	once	TGCGCCAGCAGCCAAGATTCGGGGGGGTCAGAGGGAGAGACCCAGTACTTC	CASSQDSGGSEGETQYF
TRBV3-1/TRBV3-2	TRBJ2-5	TRBD1	.	TGTGCCAGCACCCACAGGGGGTGGGGGTCGGAGACCCAGTACTTC	CASTHRGWGSETQYF
TRBV9	TRBJ2-7	TRBD2	once	TGTGCCAGCAGCGCTGGACTAGCGGGACGGGCAAACTACGAGCAGTACTTC	CASSAGLAGRANYEQYF
TRBV7-8	TRBJ2-3	TRBD2	.	TGTGCCAGCAGCCTTAGGGGGGGATTAGCGGGAGGGAGAGATACGCAGTATTTT	CASSLRGGLAGGRDTQYF
TRBV6-5	TRBJ2-3	TRBD2	.	TGTGCCAGCAGTTACACCGGACTAGCGGGGACTTATTTT	CASSYTGLAGTYF
TRBV27	TRBJ2-7	TRBD2	.	TGTGCCAGCACCCCAACCGGGACTAGCACAGAGCAGTACTTC	CASTPTGTSTEQYF
TRBV5-4	TRBJ2-5	TRBD2	few	TGTGCCAGCAGCCCCTCGGGGGGGCGGGAGGGCCGGGAGACCCAGTACTTC	CASSPSGGREGRETQYF
TRBV6-2/TRBV6-3	TRBJ2-7	.	.	TGTGCCAGCAGTTACTCGAACCGGTACGAGCAGTACTTC	CASSYSNRYEQYF
TRBV9	TRBJ1-6	.	medium-sized	TGTGCCAGCAGCCGGGGAGGGGGGAATTCACCCCTCCACTTT	CASSRGGGNSPLHF
TRBV9	TRBJ1-3	TRBD1	.	TGTGCCAGCAGCCCACACGGGGACAGCTCTGGAAACACCATATATTTT	CASSPHGDSSGNTIYF
TRBV13	TRBJ1-2	.	.	TGTGCCAGCAGCGAGGGCCGGGCCCTCTATGGCTACACCTTC	CASSEGRALYGYTF
TRBV15	TRBJ1-1	.	.	TGTGCCACCAGCAGAGATCCGAACGGGAGGGGGAGGGGGACTGAAGCTTTCTTT	CATSRDPNGRGRGTEAFF
TRBV7-2	TRBJ2-5	.	.	TGTGCCAGCAGCCCACAGGCCTCCTCAGAGACCCAGTACTTC	CASSPQASSETQYF
TRBV10-3	TRBJ2-5	.	.	TGTGCCATCAGTGAGTCGATTGGGGCAGGGCGGGAGACCCAGTACTTC	CAISESIGAGRETQYF
TRBV11-1	TRBJ2-5	TRBD2	.	TGTGCCAGCAGCTTAGGGACTAGCTTTGAGACCCAGTACTTC	CASSLGTSFETQYF
TRBV25-1	TRBJ2-7	.	.	TGTGCCAGCAGATCACCACAGGGAGACGAGCAGTACTTC	CASRSPQGDEQYF
TRBV13	TRBJ2-3	TRBD1	.	TGTGCCAGCAGCCCCGGGGCAGGGGGCGGCGATACGCAGTATTTT	CASSPGAGGGDTQYF
TRBV7-2	TRBJ1-6	.	.	TGTGCCAGCAGCTTATACGGAGGACAGTTCAATTCACCCCTCCACTTT	CASSLYGGQFNSPLHF